This TCR beta chain was profiled in a study of blood T cell repertoires in COVID-19. In the study overall: The samples span acute and convalescent COVID-19 from the United States, Italy and Spain. Sources were T cells, B-cell-depleted T cells, or PBMCs; the material itself was cDNA or gDNA.

Trimming removed 5 bases at V and 2 bases at J, with 9 bases between. The germline V gene encodes CDR1 SGHVS and CDR2 FQNEAQ. The length of the CDR3 is 13 residues. Study processing details: For nucleated cells, counts were estimated from reference gene primer amplification. Sequencing used immunoSEQ multiplex PCR; TCRdb keeps in-frame clones, though not all of them. V and J calls and clone size are those listed in that table; D and trimming were worked out from the DNA. This repertoire shows 100,000 to 150,000 clones, around 89% found once; its top ten account for 18%. The TCR sequence derives from a man aged 50-60 years with active or convalescent COVID-19. The chain couples TRBV7-8 to TRBJ1-2; no clear D gene. Sequenced: peripheral blood. CDR3 protein: CASSPARNYGYTF. The CDR3, as DNA: TGTGCCAGCAGCCCGGCCAGGAACTATGGCTACACCTTC.